What follows is one TCR beta chain and its context. This CDR3 is built from 13 residues. CDR1 is MNHNS, CDR2 SASEGT, per germline. The J segment lost 8 bases and the V segment lost 9 bases, leaving 8 bases of the junction unmatched. The data are from a study of cytomegalovirus exposure and HLA in healthy donors. Study background: There were about 85 million unique TCRs (from HLA-typed donors) in an early data release.

60 Vbeta and 13 Jbeta primers were used in PCR. TCRdb's copy holds only in-frame clones and misses some; the assay was immunoSEQ multiplex PCR. Of about 190,000 clones in the sample, approximately 79% were seen once. The sample comprised PBMCs. The V call is TRBV6-1, the J call TRBJ2-1; 9 nucleotides match TRBD2. The sequence came from a woman between 18 and 30 years old in good health and CMV-seronegative. Here the CDR3 reads CASTQQRGDEQFF. The DNA of the CDR3 is TGTGCCAGTACCCAGCAGCGGGGGGATGAGCAGTTCTTC.